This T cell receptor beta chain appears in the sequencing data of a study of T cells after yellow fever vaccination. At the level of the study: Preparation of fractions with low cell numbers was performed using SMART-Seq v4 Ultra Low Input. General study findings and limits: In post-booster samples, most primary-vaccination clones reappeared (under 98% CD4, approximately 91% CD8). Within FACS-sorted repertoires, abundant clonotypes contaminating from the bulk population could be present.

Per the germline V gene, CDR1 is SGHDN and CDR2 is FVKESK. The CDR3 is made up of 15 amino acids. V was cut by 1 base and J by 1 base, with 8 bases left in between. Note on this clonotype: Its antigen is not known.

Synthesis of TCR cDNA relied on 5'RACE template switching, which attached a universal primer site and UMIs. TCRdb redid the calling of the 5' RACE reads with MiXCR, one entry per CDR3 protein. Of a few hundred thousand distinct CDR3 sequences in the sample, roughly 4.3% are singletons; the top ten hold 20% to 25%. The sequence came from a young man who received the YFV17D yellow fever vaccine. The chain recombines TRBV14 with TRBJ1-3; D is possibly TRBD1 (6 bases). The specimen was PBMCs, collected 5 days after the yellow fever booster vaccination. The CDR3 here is CASSQAGTSGNTIYF. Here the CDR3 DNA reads TGTGCCAGCAGCCAAGCCGGGACATCTGGAAACACCATATATTTT.